This T cell receptor beta chain derives from a study of identical twins. The study's findings and limits: Sequences that were out-of-frame, alpha and twin-shared displayed an excess of low generation probability. For cord blood, abundant beta clonotypes had fewer insertions, unlike memory repertoires, which showed none. Zero-insertion results could be subject to partial confounding by invariant MAIT and iNKT cells.

This clonotype appeared many times. Its target is not known. It was template switching that added a universal primer site, and there were unique molecular identifiers on the cDNA. MiXCR was run by TCRdb on the 5' RACE reads, yielding one entry per CDR3 protein. The profile shows hundreds of thousands of distinct CDR3 sequences, approximately 6.1% of them singletons. Looked up from germline, CDR1 is LGHNA and CDR2 is YSLEER. The CDR3 covers 16 residues. V gave up 0 bases and J gave up 2 bases; unmatched junction bases: 6. The specimen sequenced was naive T cells sorted from blood. The sequence came from a young man in good health. The chain recombines TRBV4-3 with TRBJ1-2, with 7 bases that match TRBD1. The CDR3 spells CASSQDTGTANYGYTF. CDR3 sequence (DNA): TGCGCCAGCAGCCAAGATACAGGGACAGCCAACTATGGCTACACCTTC.